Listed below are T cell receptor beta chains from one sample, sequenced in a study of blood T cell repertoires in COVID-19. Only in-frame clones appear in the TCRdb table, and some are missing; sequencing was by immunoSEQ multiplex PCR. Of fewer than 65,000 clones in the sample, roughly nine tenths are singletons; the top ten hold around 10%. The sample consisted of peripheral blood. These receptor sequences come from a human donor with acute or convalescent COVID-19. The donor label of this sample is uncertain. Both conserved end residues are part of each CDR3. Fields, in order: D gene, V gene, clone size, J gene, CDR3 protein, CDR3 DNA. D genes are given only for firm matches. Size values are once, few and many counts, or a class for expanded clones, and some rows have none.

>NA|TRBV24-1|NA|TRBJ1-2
CATSDLQGLGGYGYTF
TGTGCCACCAGTGATTTACAGGGTCTTGGGGGTTATGGCTACACCTTC
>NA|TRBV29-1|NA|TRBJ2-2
CSVPGGTGELFF
TGCAGCGTGCCAGGAGGGACCGGGGAGCTGTTTTTT
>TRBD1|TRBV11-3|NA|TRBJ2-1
CASSLGLRGTGTDEQFF
TGTGCCAGCAGCTTAGGACTCCGGGGGACAGGGACGGATGAGCAGTTCTTC
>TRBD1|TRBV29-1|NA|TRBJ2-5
CSDPGQGTQETQYF
TGCAGCGACCCGGGACAGGGGACCCAAGAGACCCAGTACTTC
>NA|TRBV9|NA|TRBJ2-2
CASSVVGGGGTGELFF
TGTGCCAGCAGCGTAGTTGGGGGAGGAGGGACCGGGGAGCTGTTTTTT
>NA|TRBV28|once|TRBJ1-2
CASSLSYGYTF
TGTGCCAGCAGTTTATCATATGGCTACACCTTC
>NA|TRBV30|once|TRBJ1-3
CAWESGEVHSGNTIYF
TGTGCCTGGGAAAGCGGGGAAGTTCACTCTGGAAACACCATATATTTT
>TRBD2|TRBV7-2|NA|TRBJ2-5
CASSLVARGGGETQYF
TGTGCCAGCAGCTTAGTAGCGCGGGGGGGCGGAGAGACCCAGTACTTC
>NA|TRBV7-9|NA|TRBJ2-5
CASSRPTGGQETQYF
TGTGCCAGCAGCAGACCGACAGGAGGCCAAGAGACCCAGTACTTC
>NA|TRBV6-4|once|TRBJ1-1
CASSDSPLTEAFF
TGTGCCAGCAGTGACTCTCCGTTGACTGAAGCTTTCTTT
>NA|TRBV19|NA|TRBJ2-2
CATSSVGTGELFF
TGTGCCACCTCTAGCGTGGGCACCGGGGAGCTGTTTTTT
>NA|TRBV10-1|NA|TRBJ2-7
CASSESFAGYEQYF
TGCGCCAGCAGTGAGTCTTTCGCAGGCTACGAGCAGTACTTC
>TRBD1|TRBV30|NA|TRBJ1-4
CAWSPLRGRSEKLFF
TGTGCCTGGAGCCCCCTGAGGGGGCGTAGTGAAAAACTGTTTTTT
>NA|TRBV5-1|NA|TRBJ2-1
CASRVAEIDEQFF
TGCGCCAGCAGGGTAGCGGAGATTGATGAGCAGTTCTTC
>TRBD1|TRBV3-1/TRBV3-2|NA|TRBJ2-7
CASSLLGAGTGDEQYF
TGTGCCAGCAGCCTACTCGGTGCCGGGACAGGGGACGAGCAGTACTTC
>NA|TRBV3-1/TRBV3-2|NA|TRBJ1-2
CASSQDGGGGYTF
TGTGCCAGCAGCCAAGATGGGGGGGGTGGCTACACCTTC
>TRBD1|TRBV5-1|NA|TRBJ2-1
CASSVGAGGASYNEQFF
TGCGCCAGCAGCGTGGGGGCAGGGGGCGCGTCCTACAATGAGCAGTTCTTC
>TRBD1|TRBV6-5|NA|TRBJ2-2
CASRTGQRGTGELFF
TGTGCCAGCAGGACGGGACAGCGAGGCACCGGGGAGCTGTTTTTT
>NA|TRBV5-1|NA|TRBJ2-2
CASSSLGVGGNTGELFF
TGCGCCAGCAGCTCTCTAGGGGTCGGGGGGAACACCGGGGAGCTGTTTTTT
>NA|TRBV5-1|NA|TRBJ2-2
CASSLTGSAGELFF
TGCGCCAGCAGCTTGACAGGGAGCGCCGGGGAGCTGTTTTTT
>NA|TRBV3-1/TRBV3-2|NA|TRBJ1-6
CASSPGNSPLHF
TGTGCCAGCAGCCCCGGGAACTCACCCCTCCACTTT
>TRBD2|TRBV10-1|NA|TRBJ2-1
CASGAGGAYNEQFF
TGCGCCAGCGGAGCCGGGGGGGCCTACAATGAGCAGTTCTTC
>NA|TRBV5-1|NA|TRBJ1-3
CASSPGQSSGNTIYF
TGCGCCAGCAGCCCGGGACAAAGCTCTGGAAACACCATATATTTT
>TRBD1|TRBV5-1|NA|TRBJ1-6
CASNRDRGDSPLHF
TGCGCCAGCAACCGGGACAGGGGTGATTCACCCCTCCACTTT
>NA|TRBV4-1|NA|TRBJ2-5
CASSLLPYGGGETQYF
TGCGCCAGCAGCCTTCTCCCTTACGGGGGTGGAGAGACCCAGTACTTC
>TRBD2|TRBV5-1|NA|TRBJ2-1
CASSLMQRGFNEQFF
TGCGCCAGCAGCTTGATGCAGCGGGGTTTCAATGAGCAGTTCTTC
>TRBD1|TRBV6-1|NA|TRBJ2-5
CASSDGDRGSQETQYF
TGTGCCAGCAGTGATGGGGACAGGGGATCCCAAGAGACCCAGTACTTC
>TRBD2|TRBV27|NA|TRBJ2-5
CASRPLAGGLGTQYF
TGTGCCAGCAGGCCTCTAGCGGGGGGGCTGGGGACCCAGTACTTC
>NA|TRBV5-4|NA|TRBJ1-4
CASSQEGGGEKLFF
TGTGCCAGCAGCCAGGAGGGAGGGGGAGAAAAACTGTTTTTT
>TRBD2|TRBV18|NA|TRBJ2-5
CASSPVLAGPAGWETQYF
TGTGCCAGCTCACCCGTACTAGCGGGACCAGCCGGGTGGGAGACCCAGTACTTC
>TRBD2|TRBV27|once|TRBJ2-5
CASSGAGTSLRYF
TGTGCCAGCAGTGGCGCCGGGACTAGCCTCAGATACTTC
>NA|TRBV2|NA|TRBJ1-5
CASTGGLGLSNQPQHF
TGTGCCAGCACGGGGGGGTTGGGGCTAAGCAATCAGCCCCAGCATTTT
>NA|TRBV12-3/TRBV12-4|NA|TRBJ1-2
CASSLGQYYGYTF
TGTGCCAGCAGTTTAGGGCAGTACTATGGCTACACCTTC
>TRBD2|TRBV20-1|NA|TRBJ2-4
CSASKSGEEDENIQYF
TGCAGTGCTAGTAAGAGCGGGGAGGAAGACGAAAACATTCAGTACTTC
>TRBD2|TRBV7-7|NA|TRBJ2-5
CASSLGRLAAQETQYF
TGTGCTAGCAGCTTAGGGAGACTAGCGGCCCAAGAGACCCAGTACTTC
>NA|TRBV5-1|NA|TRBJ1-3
CASSPPDGTGNTIYF
TGCGCCAGCAGCCCGCCGGACGGGACTGGAAACACCATATATTTT
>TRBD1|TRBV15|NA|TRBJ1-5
CASGQGKNQPQHF
TGTGCCAGCGGACAGGGGAAAAATCAGCCCCAGCATTTT
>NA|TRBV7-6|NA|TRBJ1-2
CASSLVPPSSPNQRGGYGYTF
TGTGCCAGCAGCTTAGTTCCCCCGTCCAGCCCCAACCAACGCGGTGGTTATGGCTACACCTTC
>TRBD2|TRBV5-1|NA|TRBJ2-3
CASSGGTSAAKADTQYF
TGCGCCAGCAGCGGTGGGACTAGCGCCGCGAAGGCAGATACGCAGTATTTT
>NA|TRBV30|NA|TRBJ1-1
CAWRSPNFYPPQAFF
TGTGCCTGGAGAAGCCCCAACTTCTACCCTCCCCAAGCTTTCTTT
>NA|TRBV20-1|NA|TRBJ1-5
CSASIFRNYSNQPQHF
TGCAGTGCTAGTATCTTTCGGAACTATAGCAATCAGCCCCAGCATTTT
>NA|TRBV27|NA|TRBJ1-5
CASRTQEGGNWGNQPQHF
TGTGCCAGCAGAACTCAGGAGGGAGGCAATTGGGGCAATCAGCCCCAGCATTTT
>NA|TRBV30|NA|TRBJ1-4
CAWSVLGVPNEKLFF
TGTGCCTGGAGTGTACTCGGGGTGCCTAATGAAAAACTGTTTTTT
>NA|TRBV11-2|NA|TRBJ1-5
CASSLGDYGNQPQHF
TGTGCCAGCAGCTTAGGGGACTACGGGAATCAGCCCCAGCATTTT
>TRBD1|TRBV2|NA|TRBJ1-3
CASSPGQGAGNTIYF
TGTGCCAGCAGTCCGGGACAGGGTGCCGGAAACACCATATATTTT
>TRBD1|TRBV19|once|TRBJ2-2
CASSTPGQGARTNTGELFF
TGTGCCAGTAGTACTCCGGGGCAGGGGGCAAGGACGAACACCGGGGAGCTGTTTTTT
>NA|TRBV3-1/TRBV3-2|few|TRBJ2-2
CASSQDLRYPGTGELFF
TGTGCCAGCAGCCAAGATTTGCGGTACCCGGGGACCGGGGAGCTGTTTTTT
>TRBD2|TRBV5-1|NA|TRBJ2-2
CASSPALAGATNTGELFF
TGCGCCAGCAGCCCAGCACTAGCGGGGGCCACGAACACCGGGGAGCTGTTTTTT
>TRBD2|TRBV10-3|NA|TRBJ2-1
CAIRKRGSSYNEQFF
TGTGCCATCAGGAAGCGGGGGAGCTCCTACAATGAGCAGTTCTTC
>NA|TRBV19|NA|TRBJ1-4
CASTPKGFEKLFF
TGTGCCAGTACCCCTAAGGGGTTTGAAAAACTGTTTTTT
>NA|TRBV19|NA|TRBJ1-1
CASSAPRGGTANTEAFF
TGTGCCAGTAGTGCCCCCAGGGGAGGGACTGCGAACACTGAAGCTTTCTTT
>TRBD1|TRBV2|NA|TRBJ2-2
CASSSTDRGQDTGELFF
TGTGCCAGCAGTTCCACGGACAGGGGGCAGGACACCGGGGAGCTGTTTTTT
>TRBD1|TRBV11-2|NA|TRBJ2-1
CASSLDRDRGGEQFF
TGTGCCAGCAGCTTAGATCGGGACAGGGGAGGTGAGCAGTTCTTC
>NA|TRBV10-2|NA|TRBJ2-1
CASSESIVSWPEQFF
TGCGCCAGCAGTGAGTCGATTGTTAGCTGGCCTGAGCAGTTCTTC
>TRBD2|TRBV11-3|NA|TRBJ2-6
CASSPGTSGGASGANVLTF
TGTGCCAGCAGCCCGGGGACTAGCGGGGGGGCCTCGGGGGCCAACGTCCTGACTTTC
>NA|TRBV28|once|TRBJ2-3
CASSFVRRTDTQYF
TGTGCCAGCAGTTTTGTTCGTCGCACAGATACGCAGTATTTT